The next 2 T cell receptor beta chains were all read from a single sample in a study of T cell repertoires in cytomegalovirus infection. TCRdb re-called the reads with MiXCR, one entry per CDR3 protein. There are about 830,000 distinct CDR3 sequences in the sample; about 31% occur only once, and around 12% lies in the top ten. No antigen has been identified for these receptors. This material consisted of cultured CD8+ T cells from PBMCs, taken from culture after CMV antigen stimulation. Receptor source: a human donor in good health (CMV status not recorded). Some clones in this sample may be carry-over from other donors' samples.

The chain is built from TRBV7-6 and TRBJ1-6; no clear D gene. The CDR3 consists of 15 residues. Looked up from germline, CDR1 is SGHVS and CDR2 is FNYEAQ. V was cut by 0 bases and J by 5 bases, with 8 bases left in between. The CDR3 spells CASSLAGGNNSPLHF. The DNA of the CDR3 is TGTGCCAGCAGCTTAGCGGGAGGGAATAATTCACCCCTCCACTTT. Filled out from reference TRBV7-6 and TRBJ1-6, the complete variable domain reads GAGVSQSPRYKVTKRGQDVALRCDPISGHVSLYWYRQALGQGPEFLTYFNYEAQQDKSGLPNDRFSAERPEGSISTLTIQRTEQRDSAMYRCASSLAGGNNSPLHFGNGTRLTVT.

This clonotype was counted a few times. The gene calls are TRBV4-3 and TRBJ1-3; D is undetermined. V gave up 4 bases and J gave up 0 bases, with 10 bases separating them. Germline CDR1 LGHNA, CDR2 YSLEER. The CDR3 has 15 residues. CDR3 sequence: CASSPVGDSGNTIYF. The CDR3 region has the DNA TGCGCCAGCAGCCCAGTAGGAGACTCTGGAAACACCATATATTTT.